This TCR beta chain emerged from a study of T cells in localized non-small cell lung cancer. Measured with immunoSEQ multiplex PCR; TCRdb has only the in-frame clones, and not every one. The sample contains some 22,000 clones, around 84% of which appear only once. Trimming removed 2 bases from V and 8 bases from J, with 15 bases in between. The CDR3 loop spans 14 amino acids. From germline, CDR1 is MNHEY and CDR2 SMNVEV (reference sequence). This clone was counted a few times. What it binds is unknown. Study-wide results and limits: In the blood, greater T cell density corresponded to longer overall survival. A median of roughly 50 of the top 100 tumor clones appeared in adjacent lung, which was paired and uninvolved. Heterogeneity within the tumor remains possible, as just one region underwent sequencing.

The rearrangement links TRBV27 to TRBJ1-2; unclear D gene. The sequence derives from a man aged 40 to 75 with stage I lung adenocarcinoma. This sample comprised peripheral blood, obtained before any cancer treatment. The DNA of the CDR3 is TGTGCCAGCAGTTTAGAGGGTTGGGCTGGGGGCTACACCTTC. Protein product: CASSLEGWAGGYTF.